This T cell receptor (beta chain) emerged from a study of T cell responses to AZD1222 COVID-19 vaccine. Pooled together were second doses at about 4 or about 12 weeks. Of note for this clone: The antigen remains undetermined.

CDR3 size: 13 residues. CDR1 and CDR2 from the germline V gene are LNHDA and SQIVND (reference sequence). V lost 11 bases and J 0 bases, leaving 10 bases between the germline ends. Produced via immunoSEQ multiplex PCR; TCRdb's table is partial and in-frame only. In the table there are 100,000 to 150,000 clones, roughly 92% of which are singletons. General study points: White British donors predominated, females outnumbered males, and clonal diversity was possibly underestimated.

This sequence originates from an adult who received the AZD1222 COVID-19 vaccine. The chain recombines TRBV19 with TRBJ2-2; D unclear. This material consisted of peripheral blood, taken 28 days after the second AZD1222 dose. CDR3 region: CASTDTNTGELFF. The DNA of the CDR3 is TGTGCCTCCACAGATACGAACACCGGGGAGCTGTTTTTT.